These T cell receptor beta chains were read from a single sample in a study of cytomegalovirus exposure and HLA in healthy donors. Profiled with immunoSEQ multiplex PCR; TCRdb holds only in-frame clones, not every one. The data hold under 200,000 clones, with around 88% observed a single time. Sequencing was carried out using PBMCs. The receptor set was obtained from a woman in her 30s in good health and CMV-seronegative. Both conserved end residues are part of each CDR3. A D gene is named only where the DNA matches it firmly. Some rows mark clone size as missing; the rest say once, few, many or name a class of expanded clone.

V gene: TRBV11-2; clone size: -; D gene: TRBD2; CDR3 length: 16; J gene: TRBJ2-5; CDR3 DNA: TGTGCCAGCAGCTTAGTGGGCGGGGGGTTCGAAGAGACCCAGTACTTC; CDR3 protein: CASSLVGGGFEETQYF
V gene: TRBV18; clone size: -; D gene: -; CDR3 length: 14; J gene: TRBJ1-1; CDR3 DNA: TGTGCCAGCTCACCACCGCTTAGGGGGACTGAAGCTTTCTTT; CDR3 protein: CASSPPLRGTEAFF
V gene: TRBV27; clone size: -; D gene: -; CDR3 length: 15; J gene: TRBJ1-1; CDR3 DNA: TGTGCCAGCAGCTTATCACTGACAGAGAACACTGAAGCTTTCTTT; CDR3 protein: CASSLSLTENTEAFF
V gene: TRBV15; clone size: -; D gene: TRBD1; CDR3 length: 15; J gene: TRBJ1-1; CDR3 DNA: TGTGCCACCAGCAGGGGGGACAGGTCGAACACTGAAGCTTTCTTT; CDR3 protein: CATSRGDRSNTEAFF
V gene: TRBV18; clone size: -; D gene: -; CDR3 length: 14; J gene: TRBJ2-5; CDR3 DNA: TGTGCCAGCTCACCACCGATACAGCAAGAGACCCAGTACTTC; CDR3 protein: CASSPPIQQETQYF
V gene: TRBV15; clone size: -; D gene: -; CDR3 length: 17; J gene: TRBJ1-2; CDR3 DNA: TGTGCCACCAGCAGAGATCGAGGCAGTACTCTTAACTATGGCTACACCTTC; CDR3 protein: CATSRDRGSTLNYGYTF
V gene: TRBV7-3; clone size: -; D gene: -; CDR3 length: 13; J gene: TRBJ1-1; CDR3 DNA: TGTGCCAGCAGCCCATCACGAGACTCTGAAGCTTTCTTT; CDR3 protein: CASSPSRDSEAFF
V gene: TRBV28; clone size: -; D gene: -; CDR3 length: 15; J gene: TRBJ1-2; CDR3 DNA: TGTGCCAGCAGAACAGGGTGGTTTGACAACTATGGCTACACCTTC; CDR3 protein: CASRTGWFDNYGYTF
V gene: TRBV27; clone size: -; D gene: TRBD2; CDR3 length: 16; J gene: TRBJ2-1; CDR3 DNA: TGTGCCAGCAGTTTATTTCGACTAGCGGGAGTCTATGAGCAGTTCTTC; CDR3 protein: CASSLFRLAGVYEQFF
V gene: TRBV7-7; clone size: few; D gene: -; CDR3 length: 13; J gene: TRBJ1-1; CDR3 DNA: TGTGCCAGCAGCCGTACAGTGAACACTGAAGCTTTCTTT; CDR3 protein: CASSRTVNTEAFF
V gene: TRBV18; clone size: once; D gene: -; CDR3 length: 15; J gene: TRBJ2-7; CDR3 DNA: TGTGCCAGCTCGCCCCGCCAAGGGGATATCAACGAGCAGTACTTC; CDR3 protein: CASSPRQGDINEQYF
V gene: TRBV7-2; clone size: -; D gene: TRBD2; CDR3 length: 18; J gene: TRBJ2-7; CDR3 DNA: TGTGCCAGCAGCCCATCTGAGGGGCTAGCGGGGGCCTCCTACGAGCAGTACTTC; CDR3 protein: CASSPSEGLAGASYEQYF
V gene: TRBV4-3; clone size: -; D gene: -; CDR3 length: 13; J gene: TRBJ1-2; CDR3 DNA: TGCGCCAGCAGCCAAGACTCGCCGGATGGCTACACCTTC; CDR3 protein: CASSQDSPDGYTF
V gene: TRBV7-3; clone size: -; D gene: TRBD1; CDR3 length: 14; J gene: TRBJ2-5; CDR3 DNA: TGTGCCAGCAGCTTAACACAGGGGGCAAAGACCCAGTACTTC; CDR3 protein: CASSLTQGAKTQYF
V gene: TRBV6-5; clone size: -; D gene: -; CDR3 length: 16; J gene: TRBJ1-2; CDR3 DNA: TGTGCCAGCAGTTACCAAAAGGGGGGGGTAAACTATGGCTACACCTTC; CDR3 protein: CASSYQKGGVNYGYTF
V gene: TRBV2; clone size: -; D gene: TRBD1; CDR3 length: 15; J gene: TRBJ2-3; CDR3 DNA: TGTGCCAGCAGTGCCGACAGGGTGGGCACAGATACGCAGTATTTT; CDR3 protein: CASSADRVGTDTQYF
V gene: TRBV30; clone size: -; D gene: -; CDR3 length: 13; J gene: TRBJ1-6; CDR3 DNA: TGTGCCCTTTCTGGACAACCGGACTCACCCCTCCACTTT; CDR3 protein: CALSGQPDSPLHF
V gene: TRBV30; clone size: -; D gene: -; CDR3 length: 17; J gene: TRBJ1-3; CDR3 DNA: TGTGCCTGGAGTGTAGCCCGGTCGCAAATCTCTGGAAACACCATATATTTT; CDR3 protein: CAWSVARSQISGNTIYF
V gene: TRBV18; clone size: few; D gene: TRBD1; CDR3 length: 15; J gene: TRBJ1-2; CDR3 DNA: TGTGCCAGCTCACCTGGGACAGCTACAATTTCTGGCTACACCTTC; CDR3 protein: CASSPGTATISGYTF
V gene: TRBV29-1; clone size: -; D gene: TRBD1; CDR3 length: 13; J gene: TRBJ2-7; CDR3 DNA: TGCAGCGTTTCGACACTCTGGACAGGCGAGCAGTACTTC; CDR3 protein: CSVSTLWTGEQYF
V gene: TRBV7-9; clone size: -; D gene: TRBD2; CDR3 length: 15; J gene: TRBJ2-7; CDR3 DNA: TGTGCCAGCAGCCCAGCGGGGGACCCCACCTACGAGCAGTACTTC; CDR3 protein: CASSPAGDPTYEQYF
V gene: TRBV7-9; clone size: -; D gene: -; CDR3 length: 16; J gene: TRBJ1-4; CDR3 DNA: TGTGCCAGCAGCTTATCCCCTGGCAGGGTGGGGGAAAAACTGTTTTTT; CDR3 protein: CASSLSPGRVGEKLFF
V gene: TRBV7-8; clone size: -; D gene: -; CDR3 length: 18; J gene: TRBJ2-2; CDR3 DNA: TGTGCCAGCAGCTTAACGGTCATCGGGGGAGCAAACACCGGGGAGCTGTTTTTT; CDR3 protein: CASSLTVIGGANTGELFF
V gene: TRBV28; clone size: -; D gene: -; CDR3 length: 13; J gene: TRBJ1-2; CDR3 DNA: TGTGCCAGCAGGAGGACGGACTTGTATGGCTACACCTTC; CDR3 protein: CASRRTDLYGYTF
V gene: TRBV12-5; clone size: -; D gene: TRBD1; CDR3 length: 17; J gene: TRBJ1-1; CDR3 DNA: TGTGCTAGTGGTTTTCAGACGGGACAGCATTACAACACTGAAGCTTTCTTT; CDR3 protein: CASGFQTGQHYNTEAFF
V gene: TRBV4-1; clone size: -; D gene: -; CDR3 length: 15; J gene: TRBJ2-3; CDR3 DNA: TGCGCCAGCAGCCAAGATCCCGGGAGCACAGATACGCAGTATTTT; CDR3 protein: CASSQDPGSTDTQYF
V gene: TRBV6-5; clone size: -; D gene: -; CDR3 length: 15; J gene: TRBJ2-3; CDR3 DNA: TGTGCCAGCAGACCAGGGGGGACTAGCACAGATACGCAGTATTTT; CDR3 protein: CASRPGGTSTDTQYF
V gene: TRBV6-6; clone size: -; D gene: TRBD1; CDR3 length: 14; J gene: TRBJ1-1; CDR3 DNA: TGTGCCAGCAGTTGGACAGGGGGAAACACTGAAGCTTTCTTT; CDR3 protein: CASSWTGGNTEAFF